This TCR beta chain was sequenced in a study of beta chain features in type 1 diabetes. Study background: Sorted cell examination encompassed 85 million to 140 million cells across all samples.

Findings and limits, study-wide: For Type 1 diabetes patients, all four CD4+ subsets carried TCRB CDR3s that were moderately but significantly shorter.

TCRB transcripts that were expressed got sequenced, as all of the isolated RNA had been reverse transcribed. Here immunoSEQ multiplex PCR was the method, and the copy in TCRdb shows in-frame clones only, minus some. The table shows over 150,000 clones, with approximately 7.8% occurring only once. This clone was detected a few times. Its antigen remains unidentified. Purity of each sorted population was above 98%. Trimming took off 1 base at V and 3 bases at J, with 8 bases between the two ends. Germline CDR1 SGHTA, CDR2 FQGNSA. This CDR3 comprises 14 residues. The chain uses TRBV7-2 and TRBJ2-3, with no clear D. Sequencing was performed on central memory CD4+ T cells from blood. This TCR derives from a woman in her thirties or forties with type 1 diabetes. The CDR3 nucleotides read TGTGCCAGCAGCTTAGGGCACCAAACAGATACGCAGTATTTT. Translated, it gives CASSLGHQTDTQYF.